This is a list of T cell receptor beta chains from one sample in a study of blood T cell repertoires in COVID-19. Sequencing used immunoSEQ multiplex PCR; TCRdb keeps in-frame clones, though not all of them. The table lists some 300,000 clones, roughly 88% of them singletons. The sequenced sample was PBMCs or T cells enriched from blood (not recorded which). The receptors here all came from a woman aged 25 to 39 who had recovered from COVID-19. Both conserved end residues are part of each CDR3. The D gene is left open where the match is weak. Size is omitted from some rows. Given values are once, few, many or a class for expanded clones.

TRBV19,.,TRBJ1-6,once,CASSGTYNSPLHF,TGTGCCAGTAGTGGGACATATAATTCACCCCTCCACTTT
TRBV23-1,TRBD1,TRBJ2-7,.,CASSQGDSYEQYF,TGCGCCAGCAGTCAAGGGGACAGCTACGAGCAGTACTTC
TRBV10-1,TRBD2,TRBJ2-7,.,CASSEVAGPYEQYF,TGCGCCAGCAGTGAGGTAGCGGGGCCGTACGAGCAGTACTTC
TRBV7-2,.,TRBJ1-1,.,CASSLQGLGANTEAFF,TGTGCCAGCAGCTTGCAAGGGTTGGGAGCGAACACTGAAGCTTTCTTT
TRBV10-3,.,TRBJ2-5,.,CAISELTGEGAQYF,TGTGCCATCAGTGAGTTGACAGGCGAGGGGGCCCAGTACTTC
TRBV18,TRBD2,TRBJ2-1,.,CASSRGGSYNEQFF,TGTGCCAGCTCTCGGGGGGGTTCCTACAATGAGCAGTTCTTC
TRBV28,.,TRBJ1-5,once,CASSSPTGFGNQPQHF,TGTGCCAGCAGTTCCCCAACAGGGTTTGGCAATCAGCCCCAGCATTTT
TRBV9,.,TRBJ1-3,.,CASSHSRAGTGNTIYF,TGTGCCAGCAGCCACTCGAGAGCAGGAACTGGAAACACCATATATTTT
TRBV3-1/TRBV3-2,.,TRBJ2-7,.,CASSQVASYEQYF,TGTGCCAGCAGCCAAGTAGCCTCCTACGAGCAGTACTTC
TRBV4-1,.,TRBJ2-5,.,CASSQEYRMLTQYF,TGCGCCAGCAGCCAAGAGTACAGGATGCTAACCCAGTACTTC
TRBV27,.,TRBJ2-7,.,CASSFVDSTYEQYF,TGTGCCAGCAGTTTCGTGGACAGCACCTACGAGCAGTACTTC
TRBV7-6,.,TRBJ2-5,once,CASSLGGTFQETQYF,TGTGCCAGCAGCTTAGGCGGGACTTTCCAAGAGACCCAGTACTTC
TRBV19,TRBD1,TRBJ2-7,.,CASSIRTGVYEQYF,TGTGCCAGTAGTATTAGGACAGGGGTCTACGAGCAGTACTTC
TRBV5-1,.,TRBJ1-4,.,CASSLKGGFEKLFF,TGCGCCAGCAGCTTGAAAGGGGGTTTTGAAAAACTGTTTTTT
TRBV2,.,TRBJ2-1,.,CASSELFGSYNEQFF,TGTGCCAGCAGTGAATTATTCGGTTCCTACAATGAGCAGTTCTTC
TRBV30,TRBD1,TRBJ2-3,.,CAWSVSGGNTQYF,TGTGCCTGGAGTGTTTCAGGGGGCAATACGCAGTATTTT
TRBV27,.,TRBJ1-2,.,CASSPRRGYGYTF,TGTGCCAGCAGTCCTCGGAGGGGCTATGGCTACACCTTC
TRBV2,.,TRBJ2-7,once,CASRGASVYEQYF,TGTGCCAGCCGGGGGGCTAGCGTTTACGAGCAGTACTTC
TRBV30,TRBD1,TRBJ1-2,.,CAWSAGTGYGYTF,TGTGCCTGGAGTGCCGGGACAGGGTATGGCTACACCTTC
TRBV7-3,TRBD2,TRBJ2-3,.,CASSLSGSGSFSDTQYF,TGTGCCAGCAGCTTATCGGGTAGCGGGAGTTTTTCAGATACGCAGTATTTT
TRBV2,.,TRBJ2-1,.,CASSERRSYNEQFF,TGTGCCAGCAGTGAACGGCGGTCCTACAATGAGCAGTTCTTC
TRBV28,.,TRBJ2-7,.,CASGKMAGASSEQYF,TGTGCCAGCGGTAAGATGGCAGGGGCTTCTAGCGAGCAGTACTTC
TRBV5-1,.,TRBJ2-3,.,CASSLLQGSTDTQYF,TGCGCCAGCAGCTTGTTACAGGGAAGCACAGATACGCAGTATTTT
TRBV4-1,.,TRBJ2-3,.,CASSHTKGRSDTQYF,TGCGCCAGCAGCCATACTAAAGGAAGGTCAGATACGCAGTATTTT
TRBV28,.,TRBJ1-1,.,CASSLVQINTEAFF,TGTGCCAGCAGTTTAGTTCAGATCAACACTGAAGCTTTCTTT
TRBV28,TRBD1,TRBJ2-6,.,CASSLGQGWTGANVLTF,TGTGCCAGCAGCCTAGGACAGGGGTGGACTGGGGCCAACGTCCTGACTTTC
TRBV7-6,TRBD1,TRBJ1-5,.,CASQGAFNQPQHF,TGTGCCAGCCAGGGGGCTTTTAATCAGCCCCAGCATTTT
TRBV19,.,TRBJ1-1,.,CASKEGSNTEAFF,TGTGCCAGTAAGGAGGGTTCGAACACTGAAGCTTTCTTT
TRBV9,.,TRBJ1-4,.,CASSVGEQGLYNEKLFF,TGTGCCAGCAGCGTCGGCGAGCAGGGGCTTTATAATGAAAAACTGTTTTTT
TRBV6-5,.,TRBJ1-1,.,CASSPTGLPEAFF,TGTGCCAGCAGTCCTACAGGGCTCCCTGAAGCTTTCTTT
TRBV7-2,TRBD2,TRBJ2-7,once,CASSLDLAAYEQYF,TGTGCCAGCAGCTTAGATCTAGCGGCCTACGAGCAGTACTTC
TRBV6-5,.,TRBJ1-2,.,CASRAGMGYGYTF,TGTGCCAGCAGGGCAGGGATGGGCTATGGCTACACCTTC
TRBV5-8,TRBD1,TRBJ2-7,.,CASSFGTGEVYGQYF,TGTGCGTCTAGCTTTGGGACAGGGGAGGTCTACGGGCAGTACTTC
TRBV19,TRBD1,TRBJ2-7,once,CASSTGGSGYEQYF,TGTGCCAGTAGTACAGGGGGATCAGGCTACGAGCAGTACTTC
TRBV7-2,TRBD1,TRBJ2-1,.,CASSLINSADRGPYNEQFF,TGTGCCAGCAGCCTAATTAACTCGGCAGACAGGGGCCCCTACAATGAGCAGTTCTTC
TRBV7-9,TRBD1,TRBJ2-3,.,CASSLEVGGRTNTQYF,TGTGCCAGCAGCTTAGAGGTAGGGGGCCGGACGAATACGCAGTATTTT
TRBV24-1,.,TRBJ2-3,.,CATSDPRGGGADTQYF,TGTGCCACCAGTGACCCCCGGGGAGGCGGTGCAGATACGCAGTATTTT
TRBV7-2,.,TRBJ1-2,.,CASSLDPTVNRLYTF,TGTGCCAGCAGCTTAGATCCGACAGTAAATAGGTTGTACACCTTC
TRBV5-1,TRBD1,TRBJ2-3,.,CASVEWMGQGGDTQYF,TGCGCCAGCGTCGAGTGGATGGGACAGGGAGGAGATACGCAGTATTTT